The clone carrying this TCR beta chain was seen just once. Its antigen is undetermined. After removal of 2 bases from V and 4 bases from J, the junction contained 12 bases not matched to a gene. This CDR3 is built from 17 residues. Germline-derived CDR1 and CDR2 are SGHAT and FQNNGV. Documented treatment: roughly 11-day PBMC culture with coronavirus spike peptide pools or control peptides (ViraFEST assay). PCR tests turned positive between March and December 2020, before US Alpha, Beta and Delta variants. Researchers reported culturing approximately 2 million PBMCs per well with roughly 10 IU/ml IL-2 and approximately 10 ug/ml peptide pools. The study sequenced cultured CD4+ T cell DNA using the Oncomine TCR Beta short-read assay. MiXCR was run by TCRdb on the PCR reads, yielding one entry per CDR3 protein. The table shows roughly 19,000 distinct CDR3 sequences, with roughly 50% occurring only once.

This entry is derived from a study of vaccination and CD4 T cells after COVID-19. Whole-study context: Of the convalescent patients, who were SARS-CoV-2 positive by nasal swab PCR, 9 or 10 had mild and one severe disease. The BNT162b2 or mRNA-1273 vaccine was given to participants in two doses.

This TCR was recovered from a human donor who had recovered from COVID-19. The specimen was CD4+ T cells from blood, cultured in vitro, collected after SARS-CoV-2 vaccination. The rearrangement links TRBV11-2 to TRBJ2-7; TRBD2 matches 9 bases. In DNA form, the CDR3 reads TGTGCCAGCAGCTTATTCATTGCGGGGGGGCCCGGGTACGAGCAGTACTTC. This encodes CASSLFIAGGPGYEQYF.